This T cell receptor beta chain was captured in a study of cytomegalovirus exposure and HLA in healthy donors. The length of the CDR3 is 16 residues. Deletions cut 2 bases from V and 0 bases from J, with 11 bases between. Per germline, CDR1 MNHNS and CDR2 SASEGT. The study, taken as a whole, reports: After further analysis at a later stage, 16,951 TCR beta sequences were associated with HLA alleles at 0.05 false discovery rate. The CMV antigen specificity of a few CMV-associated chains was confirmed through in vitro analysis. Common viral pathogens seemed to be connected with several of the most significant clusters, according to a later analysis. A classifier reportedly called cytomegalovirus status with high sensitivity and specificity.

A multiplex PCR was run with 60 Vbeta primers and 13 Jbeta primers. Assay: immunoSEQ multiplex PCR; the TCRdb copy retains only in-frame clones and omits some. Here the sample spans some 190,000 clones, 9.5% being singletons. With regard to this clone: Its specificity is unknown.

The sequence came from a woman aged 30 to 39 in good health and CMV-seropositive. The rearrangement links TRBV6-1 to TRBJ1-3; a weak D match, TRBD1 (6 bases). Sequences were obtained from PBMCs. CDR3: CASSELGQYSGNTIYF. DNA of the CDR3: TGTGCCAGCAGTGAACTCGGACAGTACTCTGGAAACACCATATATTTT.